This passage covers 5 T cell receptor beta chains from one sample sequenced in a study of T cells after posttransplantation cyclophosphamide. Busulfan-fludarabine conditioning, marrow transplant, and cyclophosphamide on days +3 and +4 were administered. Clones were read by immunoSEQ multiplex PCR, and TCRdb kept only the in-frame ones, dropping some. This sample has 2,500 to 3,500 clones, with around 62% found just once. The specimen comprised PBMCs, sampled 30 days after allogeneic stem cell transplant with posttransplant cyclophosphamide. Receptors originate from a male patient in his sixties who received an allogeneic stem cell transplant from a related donor and was CMV-positive. Some T cells here may be from the graft donor.

V usage is TRBV15 and J usage is TRBJ2-7, with 7 bases identical to TRBD2. Germline values: CDR1 LNHNV, CDR2 YYDKDF (reference sequence). The CDR3 contains 14 residues. The junction had 5 bases not matched to a gene; V was cut back by 0 bases and J by 6 bases. CDR3 in DNA: TGTGCCACCAGCAGAGATTCCGGGGGGAGCGAGCAGTACTTC. It yields the protein CATSRDSGGSEQYF.

The chain uses TRBV4-1 and TRBJ2-4; TRBD2 matches at 8 bases. V shed 0 bases and J 6 bases; nucleotides not matched to a gene: 19. CDR1 is MGHRA and CDR2 is YSYEKL in the germline V gene. This CDR3 contains 20 residues. CDR3 in DNA: TGCGCCAGCAGCCAAGAATACGCGACTAGCGCTATATCTGGCCGAAACATTCAGTACTTC. It is translated as CASSQEYATSAISGRNIQYF.

The chain links TRBV11-3 to TRBJ1-1; tentatively, D is TRBD1 (5 bases). From germline, CDR1 is SGHNT and CDR2 YENEEA. The CDR3 sequence is 16 residues long. Trimming left V 1 base short and J 1 base short, with 13 bases between. CDR3 sequence reads: CASSLGTLHWNTEAFF. The CDR3 DNA reads TGTGCCAGCAGCTTAGGGACACTCCACTGGAACACTGAAGCTTTCTTT.

The genes are TRBV11-1 and TRBJ2-1; 13 bases agree with TRBD2. Trimming took 1 base from V and 7 from J; bases not matched to a gene: 7. This CDR3 contains 17 residues. Germline V gives CDR1 SGHAT, CDR2 FQDESV (reference sequence). As DNA, the CDR3 is TGTGCCAGCAGCTTAGGGGCCCCGGGACTAGCGGGAAATGAGCAGTTCTTC. This translates into CASSLGAPGLAGNEQFF.

The chain employs TRBV7-8 and TRBJ2-7; 10 bases map to TRBD2. Germline CDR1 and CDR2: SGHVS and FQNEAQ. The CDR3 is 18 amino acids. The V gene end was trimmed by 2 bases and the J gene end by 0 bases; junction bases not matched to a gene: 10. The CDR3 loop is CASSLPRRTSGSSYEQYF. CDR3 bases: TGTGCCAGCAGCTTACCCCGAAGGACTAGCGGAAGCTCCTACGAGCAGTACTTC.